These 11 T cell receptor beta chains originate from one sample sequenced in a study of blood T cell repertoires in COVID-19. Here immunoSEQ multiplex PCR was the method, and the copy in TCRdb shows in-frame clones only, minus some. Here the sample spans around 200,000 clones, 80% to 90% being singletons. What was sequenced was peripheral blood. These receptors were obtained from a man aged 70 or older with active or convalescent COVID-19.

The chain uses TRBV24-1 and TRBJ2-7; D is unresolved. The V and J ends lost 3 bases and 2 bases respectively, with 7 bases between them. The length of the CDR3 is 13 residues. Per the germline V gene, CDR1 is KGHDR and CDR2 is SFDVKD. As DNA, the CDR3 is TGTGCCACCAGTGATCCCAGGACCTACGAGCAGTACTTC. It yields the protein CATSDPRTYEQYF.

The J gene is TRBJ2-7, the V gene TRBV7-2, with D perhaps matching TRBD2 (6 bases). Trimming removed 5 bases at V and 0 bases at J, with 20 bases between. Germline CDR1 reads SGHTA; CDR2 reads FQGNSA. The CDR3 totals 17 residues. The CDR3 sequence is CASSPRPGQGGSYEQYF. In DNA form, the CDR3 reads TGTGCCAGCAGCCCCCGCCCGGGGCAGGGAGGCTCCTACGAGCAGTACTTC.

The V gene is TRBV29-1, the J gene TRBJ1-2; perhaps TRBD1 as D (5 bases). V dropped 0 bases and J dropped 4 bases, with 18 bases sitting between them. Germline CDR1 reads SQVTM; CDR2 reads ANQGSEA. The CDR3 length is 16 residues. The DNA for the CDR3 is TGCAGCGTTGAAGATCGTAGCAGGGCCCCCAGCTATGGCTACACCTTC. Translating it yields CSVEDRSRAPSYGYTF.

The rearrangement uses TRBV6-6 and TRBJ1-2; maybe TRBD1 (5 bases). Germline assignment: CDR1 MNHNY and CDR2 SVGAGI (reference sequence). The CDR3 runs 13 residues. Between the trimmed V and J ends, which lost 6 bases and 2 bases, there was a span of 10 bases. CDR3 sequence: CASSRDSNYGYTF. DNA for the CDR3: TGTGCCAGCAGCCGAGACAGCAACTATGGCTACACCTTC.

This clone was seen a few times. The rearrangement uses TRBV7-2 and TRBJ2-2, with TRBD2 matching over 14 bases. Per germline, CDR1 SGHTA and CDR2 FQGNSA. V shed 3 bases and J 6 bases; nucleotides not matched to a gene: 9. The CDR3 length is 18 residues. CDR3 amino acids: CASSFGTSGSWGPGELFF. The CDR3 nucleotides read TGTGCCAGCAGCTTCGGGACTAGCGGGAGTTGGGGCCCCGGGGAGCTGTTTTTT.

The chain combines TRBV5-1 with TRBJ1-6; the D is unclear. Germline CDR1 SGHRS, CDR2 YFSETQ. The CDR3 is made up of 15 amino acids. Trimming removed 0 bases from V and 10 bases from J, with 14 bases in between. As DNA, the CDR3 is TGCGCCAGCAGCTTGGAGGGAGGGCAACCCTCACCCCTCCACTTT. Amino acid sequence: CASSLEGGQPSPLHF.

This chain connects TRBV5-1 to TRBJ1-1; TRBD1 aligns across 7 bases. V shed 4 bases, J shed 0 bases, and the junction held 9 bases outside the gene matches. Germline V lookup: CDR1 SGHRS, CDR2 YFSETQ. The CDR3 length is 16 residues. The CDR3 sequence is CASSHEPTGVNTEAFF. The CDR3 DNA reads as TGCGCCAGCAGCCATGAACCCACAGGGGTGAACACTGAAGCTTTCTTT.

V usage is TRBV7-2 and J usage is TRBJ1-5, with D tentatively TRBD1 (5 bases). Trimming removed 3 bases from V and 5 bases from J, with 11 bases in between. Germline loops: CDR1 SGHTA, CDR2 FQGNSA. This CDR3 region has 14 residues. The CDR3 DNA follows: TGTGCCAGCAGCTTTCCAGGGAACCATCAGCCCCAGCATTTT. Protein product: CASSFPGNHQPQHF.

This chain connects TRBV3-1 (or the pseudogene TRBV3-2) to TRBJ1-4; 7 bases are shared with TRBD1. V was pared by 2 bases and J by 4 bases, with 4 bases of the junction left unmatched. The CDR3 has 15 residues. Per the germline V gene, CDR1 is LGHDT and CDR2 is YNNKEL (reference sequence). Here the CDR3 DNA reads TGTGCCAGCAGCCAACGGGACAGCCTTAATGAAAAACTGTTTTTT. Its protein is CASSQRDSLNEKLFF.

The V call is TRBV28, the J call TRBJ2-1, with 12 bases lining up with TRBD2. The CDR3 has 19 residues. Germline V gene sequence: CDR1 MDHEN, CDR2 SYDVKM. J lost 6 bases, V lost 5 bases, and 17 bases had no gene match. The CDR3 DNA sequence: TGTGCCAGCAGTCCTTCGACCCTGGGGCTAGCGGGAGGGCTCAATGAGCAGTTCTTC. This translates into CASSPSTLGLAGGLNEQFF.

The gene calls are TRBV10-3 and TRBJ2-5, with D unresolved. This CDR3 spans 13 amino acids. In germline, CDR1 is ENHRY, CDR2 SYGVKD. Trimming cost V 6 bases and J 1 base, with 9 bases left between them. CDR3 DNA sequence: TGTGCCATCAGCCCCGGGTTCCAAGAGACCCAGTACTTC. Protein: CAISPGFQETQYF.